A selection of T cell receptor beta chains follows, all from one sample in a study of T cell responses to AZD1222 COVID-19 vaccine. The data were produced by immunoSEQ multiplex PCR, yet TCRdb's version contains in-frame clones alone and is incomplete. The data hold tens of thousands of clones, with about three quarters observed a single time. The material sequenced was peripheral blood, taken 28 days after the second AZD1222 dose. The receptors were gathered from an adult who received the AZD1222 COVID-19 vaccine. Each CDR3 is given with its conserved first and last residue. D genes are given only for firm matches. Clone size is given for some rows only: seen once, a few or many times, or a class if the clone is expanded.

V gene	clone size	D gene	J gene	CDR3 length	CDR3 DNA	CDR3 protein
TRBV9	.	TRBD2	TRBJ2-3	16	TGTGCCAGCAGCGTATCGGCGGGGGGGGTCACAGATACGCAGTATTTT	CASSVSAGGVTDTQYF
TRBV7-8	.	.	TRBJ2-3	15	TGTGCCAGCAGCCTGGGACACCCGAGTACAGATACGCAGTATTTT	CASSLGHPSTDTQYF
TRBV11-2	.	.	TRBJ2-1	14	TGTGCCAGCAGCTTAGCTGGACTTTACAATGAGCAGTTCTTC	CASSLAGLYNEQFF
TRBV2	.	.	TRBJ2-7	13	TGTGCCAGCAGTGACAGGACCAGCTACGAGCAGTACTTC	CASSDRTSYEQYF
TRBV19	.	.	TRBJ1-6	14	TGTGCCAGTAGTGCCGGACGGGGGTGGTCACCCCTCCACTTT	CASSAGRGWSPLHF
TRBV10-1	.	TRBD2	TRBJ2-5	14	TGCGCCAGCAGTGAAGGACTAGCCGGGGAGACCCAGTACTTC	CASSEGLAGETQYF
TRBV18	.	TRBD2	TRBJ2-7	15	TGTGCCAGCTCACCAACTAGCGGGGTCTCCTACGAGCAGTACTTC	CASSPTSGVSYEQYF
TRBV27	few	.	TRBJ2-3	16	TGTGCCAGCAGTTTACTCCCAGGGGCGAGCACAGATACGCAGTATTTT	CASSLLPGASTDTQYF
TRBV6-1	.	.	TRBJ1-6	13	TGTGCCAGCAGTGAACCCCCGGGATCACCCCTCCACTTT	CASSEPPGSPLHF
TRBV10-3	.	.	TRBJ2-1	14	TGTGCCATCAGTGCAACCGGGAGCCACAATGAGCAGTTCTTC	CAISATGSHNEQFF